This T cell receptor (beta chain) originates from a study of identical twins. Overall study findings and caveats: Researchers caution that invariant MAIT and iNKT cells could partly confound zero-insertion analyses.

Concerning this clonotype itself: What it binds is not known.

Each CDR3 protein gets one entry after TCRdb re-called the 5' RACE reads with MiXCR. This sample has about 520,000 distinct CDR3 sequences; less than 25% occur once, and the top ten carry approximately 0.95%. These data were likewise used in another study, on T cells expressing NK-cell markers. That investigation notes: In sorted CD3+CD56+NKG2C+, CD3+CD56+NKG2C- and CD3+CD56-NKG2C+ T cells, TCR beta repertoires were obtained.

This receptor was taken from a woman aged 18-29 years in good health. Sequences were obtained from CD4+ T cells sorted from blood.

CDR3 in amino acids: CSARAPGTGVYEQYF. The CDR3 nucleotides are TGCAGTGCTAGAGCACCGGGGACAGGGGTCTACGAGCAGTACTTC. The chain uses TRBV20-1 and TRBJ2-7, with 10 bases aligning to TRBD1. CDR1 DFQATT and CDR2 SNEGSKA come from the germline V gene (reference sequence). Germline trimming cut 1 base from V and 3 bases from J; bases unmatched to any gene: 6. The CDR3 length is 15 residues.